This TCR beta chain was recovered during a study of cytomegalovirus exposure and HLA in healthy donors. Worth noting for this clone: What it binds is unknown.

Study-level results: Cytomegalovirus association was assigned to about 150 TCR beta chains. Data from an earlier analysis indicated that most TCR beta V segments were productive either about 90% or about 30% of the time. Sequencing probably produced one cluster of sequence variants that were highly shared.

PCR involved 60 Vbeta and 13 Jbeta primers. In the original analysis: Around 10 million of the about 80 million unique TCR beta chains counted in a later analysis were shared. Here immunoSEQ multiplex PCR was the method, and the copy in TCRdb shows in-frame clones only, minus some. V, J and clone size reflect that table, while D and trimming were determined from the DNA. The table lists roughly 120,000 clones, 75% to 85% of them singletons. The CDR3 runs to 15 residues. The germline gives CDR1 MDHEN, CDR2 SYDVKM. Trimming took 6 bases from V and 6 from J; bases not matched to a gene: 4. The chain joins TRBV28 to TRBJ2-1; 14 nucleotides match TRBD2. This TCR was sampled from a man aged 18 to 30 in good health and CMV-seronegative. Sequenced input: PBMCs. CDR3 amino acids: CASRSGTSGSNEQFF. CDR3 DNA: TGTGCCAGCAGATCCGGGACTAGCGGGAGCAATGAGCAGTTCTTC.